This T cell receptor beta chain was identified during a study of shared clonotypes between healthy human individuals. Regarding the study as a whole: Sampling included only blood; tissue repertoires likely differ.

A deep-level run was used for the assay. Unsorted PBMCs provided DNA that was sequenced on ten immunoSEQ deep assay plates. This table comes from immunoSEQ multiplex PCR, and its TCRdb copy is limited to in-frame clones, with some not included. The table has more than 450,000 clones, about four fifths seen once; the top ten hold about an eighth. Trimming removed 0 bases at V and 0 bases at J, with 8 bases between. CDR3 length: 15 amino acids. Germline CDR1 and CDR2: SGHNT and YYREEE (reference sequence). A remark on this clone: Its antigen is not known.

The clonotype was recovered from a woman aged 35 to 49 in good health. Some clones in this sample may be carry-over from other donors' samples. The sequenced sample was PBMCs. The V gene is TRBV5-4, the J gene TRBJ2-3; D gene ambiguous. CDR3 nucleotides: TGTGCCAGCAGCTTGGAACAGACTAGCACAGATACGCAGTATTTT. This translates into CASSLEQTSTDTQYF.